Below are 14 T cell receptor beta chains sequenced from a single sample in a study of blood T cells in healthy people across ages. It was with a sample-barcoded 5' primer and a J-beta primer mix that a second PCR of roughly 6 to 12 cycles was run. MiXCR was run by TCRdb on the 5' RACE reads, yielding one entry per CDR3 protein. The table has some 1 million distinct CDR3 sequences, more than 40% seen once. The sequenced material came from blood. These receptors came from a woman aged 60-70 years in good health.

The V call is TRBV20-1, the J call TRBJ2-4, with 12 bases that match TRBD2. V was clipped by 3 bases and J by 0 bases; unmatched bases: 9. Germline-derived CDR1 and CDR2 are DFQATT and SNEGSKA (reference sequence). The CDR3 runs 18 residues. In DNA form, the CDR3 reads TGCAGTGCTAGGAGGACTAGCGGGAACCGTTTAGCCAAAAACATTCAGTACTTC. This encodes CSARRTSGNRLAKNIQYF.

This chain connects TRBV3-1 to TRBJ2-4, with TRBD1 matching over 9 bases. Germline V gene lookup returns CDR1 LGHDT and CDR2 YNNKEL (reference sequence). V shed 3 bases and J 8 bases; nucleotides not matched to a gene: 11. The CDR3 has 16 residues. The CDR3: CASSHLRPRQGDIQYF. The CDR3 DNA is TGTGCCAGCAGCCACTTAAGGCCGCGACAGGGGGACATTCAGTACTTC.

The chain recombines TRBV30 with TRBJ2-7; D is ambiguous. Germline lookup yields CDR1 GTSNPN and CDR2 SVGIG (reference sequence). This CDR3 contains 12 residues. Trimming took off 2 bases at V and 2 bases at J, with 7 bases between the two ends. In DNA form, the CDR3 reads TGTGCCTGGAGTACCGGGCCCTACGAGCAGTACTTC. This codes for CAWSTGPYEQYF.

This clonotype was found a few times. The chain combines TRBV27 with TRBJ1-2; D gene ambiguous. Germline assignment: CDR1 MNHEY and CDR2 SMNVEV (reference sequence). Trimming removed 6 bases at V and 3 bases at J, with 11 bases between. The length of the CDR3 is 13 residues. CDR3 protein: CASRQTADYGYTF. The CDR3 DNA follows: TGTGCCAGCAGACAGACCGCGGACTATGGCTACACCTTC.

J is TRBJ1-1 and V is TRBV10-3, with 7 bases lining up with TRBD1. The CDR3 contains 15 residues. The V segment lost 2 bases and the J segment 1 base; nucleotides outside the gene matches: 4. Germline V gene data show CDR1 as ENHRY and CDR2 as SYGVKD. Written as DNA, the CDR3 is TGTGCCATCAGTGAGAGGGGGCTTGAGAACACTGAAGCTTTCTTT. It codes for CAISERGLENTEAFF.

The chain combines TRBV11-1 with TRBJ2-1, with 8 bases fitting TRBD2. CDR1 is SGHAT and CDR2 is FQDESV in the germline V gene (reference sequence). Losses at the gene ends were 2 bases for V and 11 bases for J; bases not matched to a gene: 2. The CDR3 extends over 12 amino acids. The CDR3 reads CASSLPGGQQFF. CDR3 in DNA: TGTGCCAGCAGCTTACCGGGGGGGCAGCAGTTCTTC.

The rearrangement uses TRBV5-1 and TRBJ1-1; D is unresolved. Trimming removed 1 base from V and 5 bases from J, with 6 bases in between. Germline V gene sequence: CDR1 SGHRS, CDR2 YFSETQ. This CDR3 comprises 12 residues. CDR3: CASSLQGTEAFF. In DNA, the CDR3 is TGCGCCAGCAGCTTGCAAGGAACTGAAGCTTTCTTT.

The rearrangement uses TRBV6-2 or TRBV6-3 and TRBJ1-5; D is perhaps TRBD1 (6 bases). CDR1 and CDR2 from the germline V gene are MNHEY and SVGEGT. The CDR3 runs to 14 residues. The V gene lost 6 bases and the J gene lost 2 bases, with 11 bases spanning the gap. As DNA, the CDR3 is TGTGCCAGCAGCTGGGACATCGGCAATCAGCCCCAGCATTTT. Its protein product is CASSWDIGNQPQHF.

V usage is TRBV2 and J usage is TRBJ1-1; 8 bases fit TRBD1. Germline-derived CDR1 and CDR2 are SNHLY and FYNNEI. The V gene end was trimmed by 1 base and the J gene end by 3 bases; junction bases not matched to a gene: 4. The CDR3 runs to 15 residues. The CDR3 loop is CASSEDRGDYTEAFF. The CDR3 DNA follows: TGTGCCAGCAGTGAAGACAGGGGGGATTACACTGAAGCTTTCTTT.

V usage is TRBV15 and J usage is TRBJ2-2; D gene ambiguous. V lost 1 base to trimming and J lost 5 bases, with 11 bases between them. CDR1 LNHNV and CDR2 YYDKDF come from the germline V gene (reference sequence). CDR3 length equals 15 residues. The CDR3 sequence is CATSRVARNTGELFF. Written as DNA, the CDR3 is TGTGCCACCAGCAGAGTGGCGCGGAATACCGGGGAGCTGTTTTTT.

The chain links TRBV28 to TRBJ2-1; perhaps TRBD1 as D (7 bases). The CDR3 is made up of 13 amino acids. Trimming took 5 bases from V and 10 from J, leaving 15 bases between them. The germline gives CDR1 MDHEN, CDR2 SYDVKM. CDR3 sequence reads: CASSVNQGGEQFF. CDR3 nucleotides: TGTGCCAGCAGTGTTAATCAGGGGGGCGAGCAGTTCTTC.

V and J are TRBV7-9 and TRBJ2-4, with unresolved D. TRBJ2-7 explains the end of the DNA better; the J call may be wrong. There are 12 residues in the CDR3. Germline V gene sequence: CDR1 SEHNR, CDR2 FQNEAQ (reference sequence). DNA of the CDR3: TGTGCCAGCAGCTTAGAAAGGGACGAGCAGTACTTC. Protein sequence: CASSLERDEQYF.

This clonotype has more than one count but fewer than ten. The chain employs TRBV21-1 and TRBJ2-7; the listed D gene, TRBD1, was not tested against the DNA. TRBV21-1 is recorded as a pseudogene. This CDR3 is built from 15 residues. The CDR3 DNA is TGTGCCAGCAGCAAGACATACAGGGTGAAGTACGAGCAGTACTTC. Translation: CASSKTYRVKYEQYF.

This clonotype was picked up a small number of times. The chain has TRBV29-1 and TRBJ2-4; D perhaps matches TRBD1 (6 bases). Germline CDR1 SQVTM, CDR2 ANQGSEA. The length of the CDR3 is 15 residues. Trimming stripped 8 bases from V and 2 bases from J, with 19 bases between. This CDR3 reads CSTGQPSLTKNIQYF. CDR3 in DNA: TGCAGCACCGGACAGCCGAGCTTGACCAAAAACATTCAGTACTTC.